The T cell receptor (beta chain) described here comes from a study of OX40 agonist ivuxolimab in advanced cancers. Using immunoSEQ multiplex PCR, the repertoire was profiled, and TCRdb retains in-frame clones only, with some absent. In the table there are tens of thousands of clones, 70% to 90% of which are singletons. Germline loops: CDR1 LNHDA, CDR2 SQIVND (reference sequence). The CDR3 extends over 11 amino acids. Trimming cost V 10 bases and J 2 bases, with 7 bases left between them. J is TRBJ2-3 and V is TRBV19, with D hard to call. This material consisted of CD4+ or CD8+ T cells sorted from blood, taken in a trial of the OX40 agonist ivuxolimab. This TCR came from an adult with an advanced solid tumor such as melanoma, head and neck, liver or kidney cancer. The CDR3 reads CATGVTDTQYF. The CDR3 nucleotides read TGTGCCACCGGAGTCACAGATACGCAGTATTTT.